A selection of T cell receptor beta chains follows, all from one sample in a study of T cells after posttransplantation cyclophosphamide. The protocol was immunoSEQ multiplex PCR, while the TCRdb copy is restricted to in-frame clones and leaves out a portion. The sample consists of about 11,000 clones, just under 85% of them appearing once. Sequencing was performed on PBMCs, taken about 1,700 days after allogeneic stem cell transplant with posttransplant cyclophosphamide. The receptors here all came from a female patient aged 45 to 65 who received an allogeneic stem cell transplant from a related donor, was CMV-positive, and had no GVHD. A subset of T cells may come from the graft donor. CDR3s include the opening cysteine and the closing phenylalanine or tryptophan. Fields, in order: D gene, CDR3 length, V gene, J gene, clone size, CDR3 DNA, CDR3 protein. D genes are given only for firm matches. For some rows the clone size is stated as once, few or many, or as a class when expanded; others skip it.

D: TRBD1; length: 14; V: TRBV5-1; J: TRBJ2-2; size: NA; DNA: TGCGCCAGCAGAAGGACAGGGGATACCGGGGAGCTGTTTTTT; CDR3: CASRRTGDTGELFF
D: NA; length: 13; V: TRBV2; J: TRBJ2-7; size: NA; DNA: TGTGCCAGCAGTGAAATAAGAGGCTACGAGCAGTACTTC; CDR3: CASSEIRGYEQYF
D: NA; length: 14; V: TRBV6-5; J: TRBJ1-5; size: once; DNA: TGTGCCAGCAGTTACACCGAGGGTAATCAGCCCCAGCATTTT; CDR3: CASSYTEGNQPQHF
D: TRBD1; length: 15; V: TRBV28; J: TRBJ1-5; size: NA; DNA: TGTGCCAGCAGTTTAGCCACAGGGGTTGATCAGCCCCAGCATTTT; CDR3: CASSLATGVDQPQHF
D: TRBD1; length: 14; V: TRBV6-6; J: TRBJ1-2; size: NA; DNA: TGTGCCAGCAGTCCGACAGGGGGCGTCTATGGCTACACCTTC; CDR3: CASSPTGGVYGYTF
D: TRBD2; length: 14; V: TRBV9; J: TRBJ2-7; size: NA; DNA: TGTGCCAGCAGCCGGGGAGGGGCGGACTACGAGCAGTACTTC; CDR3: CASSRGGADYEQYF
D: NA; length: 15; V: TRBV6-6; J: TRBJ2-2; size: once; DNA: TGTGCCAGCAGTTACGTCGCGACGAACACCGGGGAGCTGTTTTTT; CDR3: CASSYVATNTGELFF
D: NA; length: 15; V: TRBV11-1; J: TRBJ1-4; size: NA; DNA: TGTGCCAGCAGCCCGAGGACAGCAACTAATGAAAAACTGTTTTTT; CDR3: CASSPRTATNEKLFF
D: NA; length: 16; V: TRBV7-2; J: TRBJ2-1; size: NA; DNA: TGTGCCAGCAGCTTCCTCGCGGCGGGCACCTACAATGAGCAGTTCTTC; CDR3: CASSFLAAGTYNEQFF
D: TRBD2; length: 14; V: TRBV2; J: TRBJ2-7; size: NA; DNA: TGTGCCAGCAGTGCCGGGACTAGCGGGAGGGAGCAGTACTTC; CDR3: CASSAGTSGREQYF
D: NA; length: 15; V: TRBV19; J: TRBJ2-7; size: NA; DNA: TGTGCCAGTACCGCCTCGGGAGCACGACCCTACGAGCAGTACTTC; CDR3: CASTASGARPYEQYF
D: NA; length: 15; V: TRBV19; J: TRBJ1-5; size: NA; DNA: TGTGCCAGTTGCCCGGGACAAGTGGGGAATCAGCCCCAGCATTTT; CDR3: CASCPGQVGNQPQHF
D: TRBD1; length: 15; V: TRBV7-9; J: TRBJ1-3; size: medium-sized; DNA: TGTGCCAGCAGCCGCCCGGACAGGCCGGGGCACACCATATATTTT; CDR3: CASSRPDRPGHTIYF
D: NA; length: 14; V: TRBV18; J: TRBJ1-3; size: NA; DNA: TGTGCCAGCTCCGTTAGTAGTGCTGGAAACACCATATATTTT; CDR3: CASSVSSAGNTIYF
D: NA; length: 15; V: TRBV7-2; J: TRBJ2-1; size: few; DNA: TGTGCCAGCAGCTTAGCCCGGGTGCCCTACAATGAGCAGTTCTTC; CDR3: CASSLARVPYNEQFF
D: NA; length: 13; V: TRBV10-3; J: TRBJ1-2; size: NA; DNA: TGTGCCATCAGTGGAGGGCAGAACTATGGCTACACCTTC; CDR3: CAISGGQNYGYTF
D: TRBD2; length: 17; V: TRBV10-3; J: TRBJ2-2; size: NA; DNA: TGTGCCATCAGTGAGACTAGCGGGAGACGCGGCACCGGGGAGCTGTTTTTT; CDR3: CAISETSGRRGTGELFF
D: NA; length: 15; V: TRBV27; J: TRBJ2-7; size: NA; DNA: TGTGCCAGCAGTTTACAACCGGGAGAGTCCCACGAGCAGTACTTC; CDR3: CASSLQPGESHEQYF
D: NA; length: 14; V: TRBV28; J: TRBJ2-7; size: NA; DNA: TGTGCCAGCAGTTTCTGGAGGTTGCCGTACGAGCAGTACTTC; CDR3: CASSFWRLPYEQYF
D: NA; length: 12; V: TRBV4-1; J: TRBJ2-1; size: few; DNA: TGCGCCAGCAGCCAAGAGGCATATGAGCAGTTCTTC; CDR3: CASSQEAYEQFF
D: NA; length: 14; V: TRBV9; J: TRBJ1-1; size: NA; DNA: TGTGCCAGCAGCGTAGCAACATCGGGCACTGAAGCTTTCTTT; CDR3: CASSVATSGTEAFF
D: NA; length: 16; V: TRBV27; J: TRBJ2-3; size: NA; DNA: TGTGCCAGCAGTCTCACGACCGGGACTAGCACAGATACGCAGTATTTT; CDR3: CASSLTTGTSTDTQYF
D: NA; length: 12; V: TRBV19; J: TRBJ1-3; size: NA; DNA: TGTGCCAGTAGTATAGGAGGCTACACCATATATTTT; CDR3: CASSIGGYTIYF
D: NA; length: 15; V: TRBV5-1; J: TRBJ2-2; size: NA; DNA: TGCGCCAGCAGCGAACGCGCAACGAACACCGGGGAGCTGTTTTTT; CDR3: CASSERATNTGELFF
D: TRBD2; length: 17; V: TRBV28; J: TRBJ2-3; size: NA; DNA: TGTGCCAGCAGGCTTCTAGCGGGTCGCACTAGCACAGATACGCAGTATTTT; CDR3: CASRLLAGRTSTDTQYF
D: NA; length: 17; V: TRBV19; J: TRBJ1-1; size: NA; DNA: TGTGCCAGTAGTCTCCCACGGACCGGACACATGAACACTGAAGCTTTCTTT; CDR3: CASSLPRTGHMNTEAFF
D: NA; length: 14; V: TRBV2; J: TRBJ2-2; size: NA; DNA: TGTGCCAGCAGTGAAGCGCGGGGCGCCGGGGAGCTGTTTTTT; CDR3: CASSEARGAGELFF
D: TRBD2; length: 16; V: TRBV4-1; J: TRBJ2-1; size: NA; DNA: TGCGCCAGCAGCCAAGATCAAGGGGGACTAGCTAATGAGCAGTTCTTC; CDR3: CASSQDQGGLANEQFF
D: NA; length: 13; V: TRBV11-3; J: TRBJ1-1; size: NA; DNA: TGTGCCAGCAGCCCGCAGGTCGGCACTGAAGCTTTCTTT; CDR3: CASSPQVGTEAFF
D: TRBD1; length: 14; V: TRBV7-9; J: TRBJ2-5; size: NA; DNA: TGTGCCAGCAGGTTAGGGACAGCCCAAGAGACCCAGTACTTC; CDR3: CASRLGTAQETQYF
D: NA; length: 16; V: TRBV5-5; J: TRBJ1-5; size: NA; DNA: TGTGCCAGCAGCATCCGGGACACATATAGCAATCAGCCCCAGCATTTT; CDR3: CASSIRDTYSNQPQHF
D: NA; length: 14; V: TRBV10-2; J: TRBJ1-5; size: NA; DNA: TGCGCCAGCAGTGAGTCGGGGGCTCGACAGCCCCAGCATTTT; CDR3: CASSESGARQPQHF
D: NA; length: 15; V: TRBV6-1; J: TRBJ2-1; size: NA; DNA: TGTGCCAGCAGTGGTATAGGGGCGTCCTACAATGAGCAGTTCTTC; CDR3: CASSGIGASYNEQFF
D: TRBD1; length: 14; V: TRBV29-1; J: TRBJ1-2; size: few; DNA: TGCAGCGTTGAGGTGACAGGGGGCGGGTATGGCTACACCTTC; CDR3: CSVEVTGGGYGYTF
D: NA; length: 12; V: TRBV11-2; J: TRBJ1-1; size: NA; DNA: TGTGCCAGCAGCTTAACGGGGGGTGAAGCTTTCTTT; CDR3: CASSLTGGEAFF
D: NA; length: 11; V: TRBV18; J: TRBJ1-1; size: NA; DNA: TGTGCCACCAGAAGACAGGCTGAAGCTTTCTTT; CDR3: CATRRQAEAFF